These T cell receptor beta chains were read from a single sample in a study of CD8+ T cells in alopecia areata. Some clones are missing from TCRdb's copy, which holds only in-frame ones; the method was immunoSEQ multiplex PCR. The data hold about 210,000 clones, with less than 45% observed a single time. This specimen was CD4+ T cells sorted from blood, taken around week 30, from a patient treated with tofacitinib. These receptors were collected from a human donor with alopecia areata. CDR3s include the opening cysteine and the closing phenylalanine or tryptophan. The D gene is left open where the match is weak. Clone size is shown for a subset of rows, as once, few, many or a class of expanded clone.

. . TRBJ2-1 TRBV19 CASSPTVNSYNEQFF TGTGCCAGTAGCCCGACAGTAAACTCCTACAATGAGCAGTTCTTC
. . TRBJ1-2 TRBV6-5 CASSLQGTNYGYTF TGTGCCAGCAGTTTACAGGGAACCAACTATGGCTACACCTTC
. . TRBJ1-4 TRBV30 CAWSTVFNEKLFF TGTGCCTGGAGTACGGTTTTTAATGAAAAACTGTTTTTT
. . TRBJ1-1 TRBV7-9 CASSSPRTGINTEAFF TGTGCCAGCAGCTCCCCTAGGACGGGAATTAACACTGAAGCTTTCTTT
TRBD2 few TRBJ2-5 TRBV6-5 CASRATSGQETQYF TGTGCCAGCAGGGCAACTAGCGGGCAAGAGACCCAGTACTTC
. few TRBJ1-2 TRBV7-9 CASSLVRIDGYTF TGTGCCAGCAGCTTAGTTAGGATCGATGGCTACACCTTC
. . TRBJ1-1 TRBV19 CASSRQRKAFF TGTGCCAGTAGCCGTCAGAGGAAAGCTTTCTTT
TRBD1 . TRBJ1-2 TRBV30 CAFQRTDRAYGYTF TGTGCCTTTCAGCGAACGGACAGGGCGTATGGCTACACCTTC
. . TRBJ2-2 TRBV9 CASSVVPIANTGELFF TGTGCCAGCAGCGTAGTTCCTATCGCGAACACCGGGGAGCTGTTTTTT
TRBD2 few TRBJ2-1 TRBV4-1 CASSQPTSAYNEQFF TGCGCCAGCAGCCAACCGACTAGCGCCTACAATGAGCAGTTCTTC
. . TRBJ2-7 TRBV11-2 CASSLDGSFYEQYF TGTGCCAGCAGCTTAGATGGATCATTCTACGAGCAGTACTTC
TRBD1 . TRBJ1-1 TRBV4-1 CASSQGDSLNTEAFF TGCGCCAGCAGCCAAGGGGACAGCTTGAACACTGAAGCTTTCTTT
TRBD2 . TRBJ2-7 TRBV28 CASSLGTSGRAGEQYF TGTGCCAGCAGTTTAGGGACTAGCGGGAGGGCGGGGGAGCAGTACTTC
. few TRBJ1-2 TRBV6-5 CASSPPWSSYTLF TGTGCCAGCAGTCCCCCGTGGTCCTCTTATACCCTCTTC
. . TRBJ1-5 TRBV7-9 CASSLGGLAEQPQHF TGTGCCAGCAGCTTAGGGGGACTGGCGGAACAGCCCCAGCATTTT
. . TRBJ2-7 TRBV29-1 CSEYRQAHYEQYF TGCAGCGAGTACCGACAGGCGCACTACGAGCAGTACTTC
. few TRBJ2-7 TRBV4-1 CASSQHPRGGSYEQYF TGCGCCAGCAGCCAGCACCCCAGGGGGGGATCCTACGAGCAGTACTTC
. few TRBJ1-2 TRBV7-9 CASTRTEGYTF TGTGCCAGCACAAGGACCGAGGGCTACACCTTC
TRBD2 few TRBJ2-3 TRBV30 CAWKFGGEWDTQYF TGTGCCTGGAAATTCGGGGGGGAATGGGATACGCAGTATTTT
. few TRBJ2-7 TRBV25-1 CASSPPAYEQYF TGTGCCAGCAGTCCCCCCGCCTACGAGCAGTACTTC
TRBD1 few TRBJ1-5 TRBV9 CASSVDPSGQKTPQHF TGTGCCAGCAGCGTAGACCCATCGGGACAGAAAACCCCCCAGCATTTT
. few TRBJ2-1 TRBV7-7 CASSREQSSYNEQFF TGTGCCAGCAGCCGAGAACAGAGCTCCTACAATGAGCAGTTCTTC
. . TRBJ1-5 TRBV4-1 CASSPGLVRNQPQHF TGCGCCAGCAGCCCCGGACTTGTCCGCAATCAGCCCCAGCATTTT
TRBD1 few TRBJ2-7 TRBV29-1 CSVEAGTATYEQYF TGCAGCGTTGAAGCCGGGACAGCAACCTACGAGCAGTACTTC
. . TRBJ2-2 TRBV25-1 CASSGERRKNTGELFF TGTGCCAGCAGTGGAGAGCGGCGGAAGAACACCGGGGAGCTGTTTTTT
. . TRBJ2-1 TRBV5-4 CASTPRTWTASNNEQFF TGTGCCAGCACCCCGCGGACCTGGACAGCGTCGAACAATGAGCAGTTCTTC
. . TRBJ1-1 TRBV18 CASSLSGVNTEAFF TGTGCCAGCTCACTTTCAGGGGTGAACACTGAAGCTTTCTTT
. . TRBJ2-2 TRBV30 CAWNPGSYTGELFF TGTGCCTGGAATCCGGGGTCTTACACCGGGGAGCTGTTTTTT
. . TRBJ1-1 TRBV6-5 CASSYMGGGTEAFF TGTGCCAGCAGTTACATGGGGGGCGGAACTGAAGCTTTCTTT
. few TRBJ2-3 TRBV25-1 CASSGSTGVIADTQYF TGTGCCAGCAGTGGGAGTACGGGAGTGATCGCAGATACGCAGTATTTT
. . TRBJ2-1 TRBV9 CASSPHPGAGAYNEQFF TGTGCCAGCAGCCCCCACCCGGGAGCGGGCGCTTACAATGAGCAGTTCTTC
TRBD1 . TRBJ1-2 TRBV30 CAWSRQGPNGYTF TGTGCCTGGAGCCGACAGGGGCCCAATGGCTACACCTTC
. . TRBJ2-7 TRBV6-6 CASSYEYEQYF TGTGCCAGCAGTTACGAGTACGAGCAGTACTTC
. . TRBJ1-2 TRBV2 CASSDRARLDGYTF TGTGCCAGCAGTGACAGGGCGCGCTTGGATGGCTACACCTTC
. . TRBJ2-3 TRBV27 CASSLITAADTQYF TGTGCCAGCAGTCTAATTACAGCTGCAGATACGCAGTATTTT
TRBD1 . TRBJ1-2 TRBV9 CASSVGFGVTGYGYTF TGTGCCAGCAGCGTAGGATTCGGAGTGACAGGGTATGGCTACACCTTC
. . TRBJ2-1 TRBV27 CASSLQGLRGEQFF TGTGCCAGCAGTTTACAAGGACTTCGAGGGGAGCAGTTCTTC